The 15 T cell receptor beta chains listed next were all sequenced from one sample in a study of T cells in Graves' hyperthyroidism and ophthalmopathy. Regions amplified from RNA transcripts were the TCR beta CDR3 regions. TCR CDR3 underwent first-round RT-PCR with the HTBI primer set. Using its own MiXCR run on the multiplex PCR reads, TCRdb lists one record per CDR3 protein. The repertoire holds a few hundred thousand distinct CDR3 sequences, with 13% as singletons. Source material: blood. These receptors all come from a man between 25 and 39 years old with Graves' hyperthyroidism that later progressed to Graves' ophthalmopathy.

This clonotype was detected only a few times. J is TRBJ2-3 and V is TRBV4-1; D gene unclear. V was cut by 1 base and J by 6 bases, with 8 bases left in between. There are 13 residues in the CDR3. Germline lookup yields CDR1 MGHRA and CDR2 YSYEKL. Here the CDR3 reads CASSQVGVDTQYF. The DNA of the CDR3 is TGCGCCAGCAGCCAAGTGGGCGTCGATACGCAGTATTTT.

This clonotype was seen many times. The V and J genes are TRBV28 and TRBJ1-1; 9 bases align to TRBD1. Germline V gene data show CDR1 as MDHEN and CDR2 as SYDVKM. The CDR3 is 16 amino acids. The junction had 8 bases not matched to a gene; V was cut back by 5 bases and J by 1 base. CDR3 residues: CASSPGTGWENTEAFF. The CDR3 nucleotides are TGTGCCAGCAGTCCCGGGACAGGGTGGGAGAACACTGAAGCTTTCTTT.

Only a few counts were recorded for this clonotype. This chain links TRBV18 with TRBJ1-1, with 7 positions matching TRBD1. The CDR3 has 14 residues. V shed 6 bases, J shed 3 bases, and the junction held 7 bases outside the gene matches. Germline CDR1 and CDR2: KGHSH and LQKENI. In DNA, the CDR3 is TGTGCCAGCTCCCAACAGGGGAGGGACACTGAAGCTTTCTTT. Its translation: CASSQQGRDTEAFF.

This clonotype was observed at least ten times. The V call is TRBV12-3 or TRBV12-4, the J call TRBJ2-7, with unresolved D. The CDR3 has 12 residues. Trimming left V 5 bases short and J 2 bases short, with 7 bases between. The CDR3 nucleotides are TGTGCCAGCAGTCGATTCGCCTACGAGCAGTACTTC. Its protein is CASSRFAYEQYF.

This clonotype was observed many times. The chain uses TRBV11-2 and TRBJ1-1; D unresolved. Trimming left V 1 base short and J 10 bases short, with 4 bases between. CDR3 length: 10 residues. Germline V gene data show CDR1 as SGHAT and CDR2 as FQNNGV. CDR3 protein: CASSLVGAFF. The CDR3 DNA sequence: TGTGCCAGCAGCTTAGTTGGAGCTTTCTTT.

This clonotype was picked up many times. This chain connects TRBV10-1 to TRBJ1-1, with D possibly being TRBD1 (5 bases). Trimming cost V 6 bases and J 8 bases, with 13 bases left between them. This CDR3 contains 12 residues. CDR1 is WNHNN and CDR2 is SYGVQD in the germline V gene (reference sequence). The CDR3 spells CASRSGTGEAFF. DNA of the CDR3: TGCGCCAGCAGATCCGGGACCGGGGAAGCTTTCTTT.

This clonotype showed up many times. This CDR3 reads CASGKAAGDTEAFF. The CDR3, as DNA: TGTGCCAGCGGAAAGGCAGCAGGGGACACTGAAGCTTTCTTT. This chain links TRBV12-3 or TRBV12-4 with TRBJ1-1, with TRBD1 as a possible D gene (6 bases). The CDR3 is 14 amino acids. Trimming left V 8 bases short and J 3 bases short, with 16 bases between.

This clonotype showed up many times. CDR3 coding DNA: TGTGCCAGCAGCCCACGGGGGAGGCCAGGGTTCTTC. This encodes CASSPRGRPGFF. The chain carries TRBV11-3 and TRBJ2-1, with D possibly matching TRBD2 (6 bases). Germline V gene sequence: CDR1 SGHNT, CDR2 YENEEA. V was clipped by 5 bases and J by 15 bases, with 17 bases between them. The CDR3 contains 12 residues.

The J gene is TRBJ1-5, the V gene TRBV3-1; the D gene is possibly TRBD1 (5 bases). Trimming took off 0 bases at V and 6 bases at J, with 12 bases between the two ends. The CDR3 length is 15 residues. Germline V gene data show CDR1 as LGHDT and CDR2 as YNNKEL (reference sequence). CDR3 region: CASSQDTGMAQPQHF. CDR3 sequence (DNA): TGTGCCAGCAGCCAAGATACAGGAATGGCTCAGCCCCAGCATTTT. The variable domain in full, with the rest retrieved from reference TRBV3-1 and TRBJ1-5, is DTAVSQTPKYLVTQMGNDKSIKCEQNLGHDTMYWYKQDSKKFLKIMFSYNNKELIINETVPNRFSPKSPDKAHLNLHINSLELGDSAVYFCASSQDTGMAQPQHFGDGTRLSIL.

This clonotype has more than one count but fewer than ten. The V gene is TRBV7-9, the J gene TRBJ2-4; 8 bases match TRBD1. Germline lookup yields CDR1 SEHNR and CDR2 FQNEAQ (reference sequence). Trimming cost V 5 bases and J 6 bases; bases outside gene matches: 9. This CDR3 spans 15 amino acids. The DNA for the CDR3 is TGTGCCAGCAGCAATCGACAGGGGCTGGGAAACATTCAGTACTTC. This encodes CASSNRQGLGNIQYF. The full variable domain, rest sourced from reference TRBV7-9 and TRBJ2-4, is DTGVSQNPRHKITKRGQNVTFRCDPISEHNRLYWYRQTLGQGPEFLTYFQNEAQLEKSRLLSDRFSAERPKGSFSTLEIQRTEQGDSAMYLCASSNRQGLGNIQYFGAGTRLSVL.

Many counts were recorded for this clonotype. The rearrangement links TRBV7-3 to TRBJ2-1; TRBD2 is a possible D gene (7 bases). Trimming left V 5 bases short and J 3 bases short, with 17 bases between. This CDR3 comprises 16 residues. Germline CDR1 and CDR2: SGHTA and FQGTGA. The CDR3 DNA reads as TGTGCCAGCAGCAATCCGGGGGGCCCTAGCTACAATGAGCAGTTCTTC. Translation: CASSNPGGPSYNEQFF.

This clonotype was recorded at least ten times. The gene calls are TRBV11-1 and TRBJ2-3; D remains unclear. This CDR3 contains 12 residues. V lost 4 bases and J 6 bases, leaving 8 bases between the germline ends. Per the germline V gene, CDR1 is SGHAT and CDR2 is FQDESV (reference sequence). CDR3 sequence reads: CASSSRGDTQYF. The CDR3, as DNA: TGTGCCAGCAGCTCCCGTGGCGATACGCAGTATTTT.

This clonotype was seen a few times. The genes are TRBV6-2 or TRBV6-3 and TRBJ2-3, with TRBD1 as a possible D gene (5 bases). V was cut by 6 bases and J by 3 bases, with 25 bases left in between. Per germline, CDR1 MNHEY and CDR2 SVGEGT. The CDR3 covers 18 residues. The CDR3 DNA is TGTGCCAGCAGCTTGGGAAAAGGGGATGATCCTTTGACAGATACGCAGTATTTT. Translated: CASSLGKGDDPLTDTQYF.

Ten or more counts support this clonotype. The chain employs TRBV9 and TRBJ2-7; TRBD2 is a possible D gene (6 bases). The CDR3 has 14 residues. Trimming stripped 0 bases from V and 5 bases from J, with 12 bases between. The germline gives CDR1 SGDLS, CDR2 YYNGEE. This CDR3 is CASSVGLASHEQYF. CDR3 DNA: TGTGCCAGCAGCGTAGGGCTAGCGTCCCACGAGCAGTACTTC.

Ten or more counts support this clonotype. The chain carries TRBV20-1 and TRBJ1-1; no clear D. The V and J ends lost 1 base and 5 bases respectively, with 17 bases between them. This CDR3 region has 15 residues. Germline assignment: CDR1 DFQATT and CDR2 SNEGSKA (reference sequence). CDR3: CSARAGRGLWTEAFF. The DNA for the CDR3 is TGCAGTGCTAGAGCAGGTCGCGGATTGTGGACTGAAGCTTTCTTT.